This T cell receptor (beta chain) came from a study of CXCR3-negative and CXCR3-positive naive CD8 T cells. The overall study: Cumulative TRB read yield was roughly 130 million, averaging about 1.5 +/- 0.3 million per library.

UMI-labeled TRB cDNA libraries were prepared by 5' RACE. Each CDR3 protein gets one entry in TCRdb, which reprocessed the 5' RACE reads and gives no DNA. The sample holds about 56,000 distinct CDR3 sequences. Study findings and constraints: Memory CD8+ cells had much lower diversity, and both naive subsets had comparably high diversity. Both naive subsets carried similar amounts of surface CD5, so TCR strength was inferred from TRB CDR3 properties.

As to this clonotype: Its target is unknown.

The clonotype originates from a human donor in good health. Some clones in this sample may be carry-over from other donors' samples. The sequenced sample consisted of memory CD8+ T cells from blood.

The CDR3 reads CASSGTVDRTDTQYF. This sequence joins TRBV6-5 and TRBJ2-3; without DNA, the TCRdb call of TRBD1 cannot be checked. The CDR3 covers 15 residues. Germline CDR1 MNHEY, CDR2 SVGAGI.